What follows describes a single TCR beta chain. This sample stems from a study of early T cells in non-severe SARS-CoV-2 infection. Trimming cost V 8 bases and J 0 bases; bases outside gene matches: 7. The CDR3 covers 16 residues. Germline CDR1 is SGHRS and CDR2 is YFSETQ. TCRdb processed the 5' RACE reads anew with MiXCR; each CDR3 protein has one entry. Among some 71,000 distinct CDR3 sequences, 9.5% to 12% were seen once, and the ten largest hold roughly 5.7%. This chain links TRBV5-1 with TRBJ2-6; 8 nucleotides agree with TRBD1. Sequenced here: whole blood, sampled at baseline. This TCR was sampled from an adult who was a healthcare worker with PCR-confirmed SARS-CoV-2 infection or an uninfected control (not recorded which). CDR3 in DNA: TGCGCCAGTGAGACAGGGGCGAGCTCTGGGGCCAACGTCCTGACTTTC. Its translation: CASETGASSGANVLTF. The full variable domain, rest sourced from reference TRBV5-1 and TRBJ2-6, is KAGVTQTPRYLIKTRGQQVTLSCSPISGHRSVSWYQQTPGQGLQFLFEYFSETQRNKGNFPGRFSGRQFSNSRSEMNVSTLELGDSALYLCASETGASSGANVLTFGAGSRLTVL.